A single sample is the source of the 25 T cell receptor beta chains below, sequenced in a study of T cell changes during pregnancy in multiple sclerosis. Assay: immunoSEQ multiplex PCR; the TCRdb copy retains only in-frame clones and omits some. The table has almost 50,000 clones, approximately 95% seen once. The sequencing used CD4+ T cells from peripheral blood mononuclear cells, collected in the third trimester of pregnancy. Receptors originate from a female donor with multiple sclerosis, enrolled in a pregnancy study.

This clone has just one count. V is TRBV9 and J is TRBJ1-2; D unresolved. The CDR3 sequence is 14 residues long. Germline assignment: CDR1 SGDLS and CDR2 YYNGEE. V was shortened by 4 bases and J by 0 bases, with 10 bases between the two germline ends. Here the CDR3 reads CASSIRDANYGYTF. DNA of the CDR3: TGTGCCAGCAGCATCCGGGATGCTAACTATGGCTACACCTTC. The variable domain in full, with the rest retrieved from reference TRBV9 and TRBJ1-2, is DSGVTQTPKHLITATGQRVTLRCSPRSGDLSVYWYQQSLDQGLQFLIQYYNGEERAKGNILERFSAQQFPDLHSELNLSSLELGDSALYFCASSIRDANYGYTFGSGTRLTVV.

The CDR3 DNA sequence: TGCAGTGCTCCGACTGGAGAGACCCAGTACTTC. Translating gives CSAPTGETQYF. This chain joins TRBV20-1 and TRBJ2-5; D is uncertain. The germline CDR1 and CDR2 sequences are DFQATT and SNEGSKA (reference sequence). The length of the CDR3 is 11 residues. Trimming shortened V by 5 bases and J by 4 bases, and 8 bases separated the two germline ends.

The rearrangement joins TRBV15 to TRBJ1-1, with 9 bases fitting TRBD1. From germline, CDR1 is LNHNV and CDR2 YYDKDF (reference sequence). Trimming removed 1 base from V and 4 bases from J; junction bases left unmatched: 1. The CDR3 length is 14 residues. This CDR3 is CATSRGDRATEAFF. The CDR3, as DNA: TGTGCCACCAGCAGAGGGGACAGGGCCACTGAAGCTTTCTTT.

This chain links TRBV6-4 with TRBJ1-5; D unclear. The germline V and J ends were trimmed by 5 bases and 5 bases, with 10 bases remaining between them. Germline V lookup: CDR1 MRHNA, CDR2 SNTAGT. The CDR3 is made up of 13 amino acids. For the CDR3, the DNA is TGTGCCAGCAGTCGCGGGGAAGATCAGCCCCAGCATTTT. As protein: CASSRGEDQPQHF.

The chain couples TRBV6-1 to TRBJ1-6; weak D call: TRBD1 (5 bases). Germline CDR1 reads MNHNS; CDR2 reads SASEGT. This CDR3 is built from 14 residues. V was clipped by 3 bases and J by 8 bases, with 11 bases between them. The CDR3 sequence is CASSDETAYSPLHF. The CDR3 coding sequence is TGTGCCAGCAGTGACGAGACAGCCTATTCACCCCTCCACTTT.

The chain combines TRBV7-2 with TRBJ2-7; D perhaps matches TRBD1 (5 bases). Per the germline V gene, CDR1 is SGHTA and CDR2 is FQGNSA. The CDR3 loop spans 14 amino acids. The V end was cut by 3 bases, the J end by 0 bases, with 9 bases between. As DNA, the CDR3 is TGTGCCAGCAGCTTTAGACAGACCTCCTACGAGCAGTACTTC. Translated: CASSFRQTSYEQYF.

V and J are TRBV7-9 and TRBJ1-4; a weak D match, TRBD1 (5 bases). CDR3 length equals 15 residues. CDR1 is SEHNR and CDR2 is FQNEAQ in the germline V gene (reference sequence). With 2 bases removed from V and 2 bases from J, the gap between germline ends came to 9 bases. CDR3 amino acids: CASSLYSGTNEKLFF. CDR3 coding DNA: TGTGCCAGCAGCTTATATTCAGGGACTAATGAAAAACTGTTTTTT.

The chain employs TRBV9 and TRBJ2-1; 10 bases are shared with TRBD2. Trimming took 0 bases from V and 6 from J; bases not matched to a gene: 0. Germline CDR1 reads SGDLS; CDR2 reads YYNGEE. The CDR3 runs to 14 residues. In DNA, the CDR3 is TGTGCCAGCAGCGTAGGGACTAGCGGCAATGAGCAGTTCTTC. This encodes CASSVGTSGNEQFF.

This clone was detected only once. The V and J genes are TRBV18 and TRBJ1-1; D might be TRBD1 (5 bases). Germline V lookup: CDR1 KGHSH, CDR2 LQKENI. Trimming took off 3 bases at V and 4 bases at J, with 9 bases between the two ends. This CDR3 comprises 13 residues. DNA for the CDR3: TGTGCCAGCTCACCGCAGGGAGGCACTGAAGCTTTCTTT. Protein product: CASSPQGGTEAFF.

The chain is built from TRBV7-9 and TRBJ1-4, with a weak D call TRBD1 (5 bases). Per germline, CDR1 SEHNR and CDR2 FQNEAQ (reference sequence). This CDR3 has 18 amino acids. The V end was cut by 0 bases, the J end by 3 bases, with 17 bases between. CDR3 DNA sequence: TGTGCCAGCAGCTTAGCGCTGCCGGGGGGACCTGCTAATGAAAAACTGTTTTTT. Translated: CASSLALPGGPANEKLFF.

The chain recombines TRBV6-6 with TRBJ2-1; 11 nucleotides align to TRBD1. V was pared by 9 bases and J by 1 base, with 5 bases of the junction left unmatched. The CDR3 contains 15 residues. Per the germline V gene, CDR1 is MNHNY and CDR2 is SVGAGI (reference sequence). The CDR3 loop reads CASSGQGASYNEQFF. CDR3 DNA: TGTGCCAGTTCAGGACAGGGGGCGTCCTACAATGAGCAGTTCTTC.

This rearrangement joins TRBV9 to TRBJ2-1, with TRBD2 as a possible D gene (6 bases). The CDR3 contains 15 residues. CDR1 is SGDLS, CDR2 YYNGEE, per germline. V lost 4 bases to trimming and J lost 6 bases, with 17 bases between them. The CDR3 sequence is CASSFSGTRRNEQFF. In DNA, the CDR3 is TGTGCCAGCAGCTTCTCCGGGACTCGGCGCAATGAGCAGTTCTTC.

V gene TRBV9 combines with J gene TRBJ1-6; TRBD1 agrees at 8 bases. J was trimmed by 7 bases and V by 3 bases; bases with no gene match: 6. CDR3 length: 15 residues. Per the germline V gene, CDR1 is SGDLS and CDR2 is YYNGEE. CDR3 in amino acids: CASSAHGQGNSPLHF. The CDR3 DNA follows: TGTGCCAGCAGCGCGCACGGACAGGGAAATTCACCCCTCCACTTT. Drawing the rest from reference TRBV9 and TRBJ1-6, the complete variable domain is DSGVTQTPKHLITATGQRVTLRCSPRSGDLSVYWYQQSLDQGLQFLIQYYNGEERAKGNILERFSAQQFPDLHSELNLSSLELGDSALYFCASSAHGQGNSPLHFGNGTRLTVT.

A remark on this clone: One end of the junction fails to match germline, which may point to a read error. This chain's CDR3 is CASSLGQGAYEQYF. DNA of the CDR3: TGTGCTAGCAGCTTAGGACAGGGAGCCTACGAGCAGTACTTC. This chain connects TRBV7-7 to TRBJ2-7, with 8 bases identical to TRBD1. Germline V gene data show CDR1 as SSHAT and CDR2 as FNYEAQ (reference sequence). The CDR3 consists of 14 residues. Full variable domain (remainder filled in from reference TRBV7-7 and TRBJ2-7): GAGVSQSPRYKVTKRGQDVTLRCDPISSHATLYWYQQALGQGPEFLTYFNYEAQPDKSGLPSDRFSAERPEGSISTLTIQRTEQRDSAMYRCASSLGQGAYEQYFGPGTRLTVT.

The chain employs TRBV27 and TRBJ2-7, with TRBD1 matching over 7 bases. Germline V gene data show CDR1 as MNHEY and CDR2 as SMNVEV (reference sequence). V lost 5 bases to trimming and J lost 2 bases; unmatched junction nucleotides: 9. The CDR3 sequence is 15 residues long. DNA of the CDR3: TGTGCCAGCAGTCCGCAAGGGGGCCGTACCTACGAGCAGTACTTC. Amino acids: CASSPQGGRTYEQYF.

The rearrangement links TRBV5-6 to TRBJ2-1, with 7 bases that match TRBD2. The V and J ends lost 0 bases and 4 bases, in that order; junction bases with no gene match: 10. Germline lookup yields CDR1 SGHDT and CDR2 YYEEEE. This CDR3 has 17 amino acids. As DNA, the CDR3 is TGTGCCAGCAGCTTGGCCGCGGAGAGCGGGACTTACAATGAGCAGTTCTTC. It codes for CASSLAAESGTYNEQFF.

As concerns this clone: Within the sample, other DNA sequences also encode this same CDR3. The chain is built from TRBV19 and TRBJ1-2; D gene ambiguous. Germline lookup yields CDR1 LNHDA and CDR2 SQIVND (reference sequence). The CDR3 spans 12 residues. V was cut by 3 bases and J by 8 bases, with 10 bases left in between. The CDR3 bases are TGTGCCAGTAGTATTACGGGTGACGGCTACACCTTC. Translating gives CASSITGDGYTF.

The chain is built from TRBV28 and TRBJ1-6; D is unclear. Looked up from germline, CDR1 is MDHEN and CDR2 is SYDVKM. CDR3 length equals 15 residues. The V end was cut by 7 bases, the J end by 3 bases, with 13 bases between. The CDR3, as DNA: TGTGCCAGCAACTCCGACTCTTACTATAATTCACCCCTCCACTTT. Amino acid sequence: CASNSDSYYNSPLHF.

V gene TRBV7-6 combines with J gene TRBJ2-3; D might be TRBD2 (6 bases). The V and J ends lost 0 bases and 6 bases respectively, with 13 bases between them. The CDR3 spans 15 residues. Germline V gene data show CDR1 as SGHVS and CDR2 as FNYEAQ. This CDR3 reads CASSLAGGGVDTQYF. CDR3 in DNA: TGTGCCAGCAGCTTAGCGGGAGGTGGGGTCGATACGCAGTATTTT.

The chain employs TRBV27 and TRBJ2-5; the match to TRBD2 covers 8 bases. The germline V gene encodes CDR1 MNHEY and CDR2 SMNVEV (reference sequence). V was pared by 4 bases and J by 5 bases, with 6 bases of the junction left unmatched. CDR3 size: 14 residues. The DNA of the CDR3 is TGTGCCAGCAGTTCCGCTGGCGGGAGGGAGACCCAGTACTTC. This translates into CASSSAGGRETQYF.

This clone was seen just once. The chain is built from TRBV5-1 and TRBJ2-5, with TRBD2 identical over 7 bases. This CDR3 has 16 residues. The germline gives CDR1 SGHRS, CDR2 YFSETQ. The V gene end was trimmed by 0 bases and the J gene end by 4 bases; junction bases not matched to a gene: 9. For the CDR3, the DNA is TGCGCCAGCAGCTTGGAAGTCGGGGGGAAGGGAGAGACCCAGTACTTC. Protein: CASSLEVGGKGETQYF. Looking up the rest from reference TRBV5-1 and TRBJ2-5 gives the full variable domain: KAGVTQTPRYLIKTRGQQVTLSCSPISGHRSVSWYQQTPGQGLQFLFEYFSETQRNKGNFPGRFSGRQFSNSRSEMNVSTLELGDSALYLCASSLEVGGKGETQYFGPGTRLLVL.

This chain links TRBV6-5 with TRBJ2-7, with 7 bases aligning to TRBD2. This CDR3 is 15 amino acids long. With 4 bases clipped from V and 4 bases from J, the junction kept 10 bases outside the gene matches. In germline, CDR1 is MNHEY, CDR2 SVGAGI. CDR3 sequence (DNA): TGTGCCAGCAGTTCAAAGGGACTATTGTTTTACGAGCAGTACTTC. Amino acid sequence: CASSSKGLLFYEQYF.

The rearrangement joins TRBV29-1 to TRBJ2-1; D is perhaps TRBD2 (5 bases). V lost 6 bases to trimming and J lost 10 bases, with 16 bases between them. This CDR3 is 12 amino acids long. CDR1 and CDR2 (germline): SQVTM, ANQGSEA. This chain's CDR3 is CSVRTSFVEQFF. CDR3 coding DNA: TGCAGCGTGAGGACTTCCTTTGTAGAGCAGTTCTTC.

The chain links TRBV2 to TRBJ2-7, with 7 nucleotides matching TRBD1. The CDR3 covers 15 residues. The V and J ends lost 7 bases and 8 bases, in that order; junction bases with no gene match: 17. The germline V gene has CDR1 SNHLY and CDR2 FYNNEI. The CDR3 reads CASTRTGTELGKQYF. CDR3 in DNA: TGTGCCAGCACCCGTACCGGGACAGAACTCGGTAAGCAGTACTTC.

The chain recombines TRBV6-5 with TRBJ2-1, with no clear D. Germline CDR1 is MNHEY and CDR2 is SVGAGI. Between the trimmed V and J ends, which lost 6 bases and 3 bases, there was a span of 9 bases. This CDR3 comprises 13 residues. The CDR3 bases are TGTGCCAGCAGCCCTAGGAGCTACAATGAGCAGTTCTTC. Translated, it gives CASSPRSYNEQFF.